This T cell receptor (beta chain) was recovered during a study of blood T cell repertoires in COVID-19. Across the whole study: From the United States, Italy and Spain came samples of acute and convalescent COVID-19. The analysed material was cDNA or gDNA that came from T cells, B-cell-depleted T cells, or PBMCs.

Original data processing: Amplification with reference gene primers provided the estimates of nucleated cell counts. Measured with immunoSEQ multiplex PCR; TCRdb has only the in-frame clones, and not every one. V and J calls and clone size are as listed in that table; D and trimming were resolved from the DNA. Of around 110,000 clones in the sample, 80% to 85% were seen once. Trimming removed 5 bases from V and 5 bases from J; junction bases left unmatched: 8. This CDR3 has 14 residues. The germline V gene has CDR1 LGHNA and CDR2 YSLEER. Sequenced material: peripheral blood. The chain is built from TRBV4-3 and TRBJ2-7, with 8 bases fitting TRBD1. The sequence derives from a human donor in a cohort sampled during active COVID-19. In nucleotides, the CDR3 is TGCGCCAGCAGCGCAACAGGGGGTCCAGACGAGCAGTACTTC. This sequence encodes CASSATGGPDEQYF.